This is a list of T cell receptor beta chains from one sample in a study of blood T cell repertoires in COVID-19. Assay: immunoSEQ multiplex PCR; the TCRdb copy retains only in-frame clones and omits some. The sample has 220,000 or so clones; 84% are singletons. Sequencing was done on a sample of peripheral blood. These receptors were collected from an older woman who had recovered from COVID-19. CDR3s include the opening cysteine and the closing phenylalanine or tryptophan. D genes are given only for firm matches. Size tells how often a clone was seen (once, few, many) or the class of an expanded clone, and some rows leave it out.

j_call,v_call,d_call,clone_size,cdr3_nt,cdr3_aa
TRBJ1-4,TRBV4-1,TRBD1,-,TGCGCCAGCAGCCAACCAAGACAGGGAAATGAAAAACTGTTTTTT,CASSQPRQGNEKLFF
TRBJ1-5,TRBV30,TRBD1,few,TGTGCCTGGAGGGAGACAGGGGGCACTCAGCCCCAGCATTTT,CAWRETGGTQPQHF
TRBJ1-1,TRBV5-1,TRBD1,once,TGCGCCAGCAGCGGTGGGACAGAGAACACTGAAGCTTTCTTT,CASSGGTENTEAFF
TRBJ1-2,TRBV7-9,-,-,TGTGCCAGCAGCCCAGGGGACTATGGCTACACCTTC,CASSPGDYGYTF
TRBJ1-5,TRBV6-5,-,-,TGTGCCAGCACCCTCAGCATTGGCGGGGATCAGCCCCAGCATTTT,CASTLSIGGDQPQHF
TRBJ1-2,TRBV7-2,TRBD1,-,TGTGCCAGCAGTTCTATCTTCCCGGGACAGGGAAGGATAAGCTACACCTTC,CASSSIFPGQGRISYTF
TRBJ1-5,TRBV7-9,-,-,TGTGCCAGCAGCTTAGCCCAGGGGCAGCCCCAGCATTTT,CASSLAQGQPQHF
TRBJ1-2,TRBV4-1,TRBD1,-,TGCGCCAGCAGCCAACTCCCAGGACAGGGGGGTGGCTACACCTTC,CASSQLPGQGGGYTF
TRBJ1-1,TRBV6-5,-,-,TGTGCCAGCAGCCTACAGCTGAACACTGAAGCTTTCTTT,CASSLQLNTEAFF
TRBJ2-7,TRBV27,TRBD1,-,TGTGCCAGTTCAAAGGGGGACAGGCATTTCTACGAGCAGTACTTC,CASSKGDRHFYEQYF
TRBJ2-7,TRBV7-2,TRBD2,-,TGTGCCAGCAGCTTATCCCTAGCGGCCCACGAGCAGTACTTC,CASSLSLAAHEQYF
TRBJ2-3,TRBV7-9,TRBD2,-,TGTGCCAGCAGCCAGCCCAGCGGGGCGAATACGCAGTATTTT,CASSQPSGANTQYF
TRBJ2-7,TRBV7-3,TRBD1,-,TGTGCCAGCAGCTCAACAGGGGGCTACGAGCAGTACTTC,CASSSTGGYEQYF
TRBJ2-1,TRBV12-3/TRBV12-4,TRBD1,-,TGTGCCAGCAGTTGGACAGGGGCCTATGAGCAGTTCTTC,CASSWTGAYEQFF
TRBJ1-1,TRBV19,-,-,TGTGCCAGTAGTCTGAGGGACACTGAAGCTTTCTTT,CASSLRDTEAFF
TRBJ2-5,TRBV5-4,-,-,TGTGCCAGCAGCTTGTGGCAGGGCGTTGAGACCCAGTACTTC,CASSLWQGVETQYF
TRBJ2-3,TRBV5-1,TRBD2,-,TGCGCCAGCAGCTTGGCCGGGGGGGCTGATACGCAGTATTTT,CASSLAGGADTQYF
TRBJ2-3,TRBV5-5,-,-,TGTGCCAGCAGCTCCCCGGAAAGGGGGAGCACAGATACGCAGTATTTT,CASSSPERGSTDTQYF
TRBJ2-1,TRBV2,TRBD2,-,TGTGCCAGCGGGATGTCGGGGGGGGAGCAGTTCTTC,CASGMSGGEQFF
TRBJ1-5,TRBV30,-,-,TGTGCCTGGAGTGTGTCTTTGGCCAGGGCCCTCAATCAGCCCCAGCATTTT,CAWSVSLARALNQPQHF
TRBJ1-1,TRBV6-5,-,-,TGTGCCACCGATCTAAGGGGGGGGTTGGGGACTGAAGCTTTCTTT,CATDLRGGLGTEAFF
TRBJ1-5,TRBV9,-,-,TGTGCCAGCAGCGAAGGACCCGGGGAGCCCCAGCATTTT,CASSEGPGEPQHF
TRBJ2-5,TRBV4-3,-,-,TGCGCCAGCAGCCAAGATGCGTCGGGGGGCGAACAAGAGACCCAGTACTTC,CASSQDASGGEQETQYF
TRBJ1-1,TRBV3-1/TRBV3-2,-,few,TGTGCCAGCAGTTCAAGGGGGGGAGTACACACTGAAGCTTTCTTT,CASSSRGGVHTEAFF
TRBJ2-7,TRBV19,TRBD1,few,TGTGCCAGTAGGGGGACAGACTCCTACGAGCAGTACTTC,CASRGTDSYEQYF
TRBJ1-1,TRBV10-3,TRBD1,-,TGTGCCATCAGTGCCCGACAGGGTGAAGCTTTCTTT,CAISARQGEAFF
TRBJ1-2,TRBV5-1,-,-,TGCGCCAGCAGCTTTGGGGGGGACGGCTACACCTTC,CASSFGGDGYTF
TRBJ2-7,TRBV13,TRBD1,-,TGTGCCAGCAGCTCAACAGGGGGTTACGAGCAGTACTTC,CASSSTGGYEQYF
TRBJ1-4,TRBV19,-,-,TGTGCCAGTAGTCCCGACATTGCAACTAATGAAAAACTGTTTTTT,CASSPDIATNEKLFF
TRBJ2-5,TRBV5-6,TRBD2,-,TGTGCCAGCAGCTTTGCGGGGGGGCAAGAGACCCAGTACTTC,CASSFAGGQETQYF
TRBJ2-3,TRBV2,-,-,TGTGCCAGCAGTGCACGATACACAAGCACAGATACGCAGTATTTT,CASSARYTSTDTQYF
TRBJ1-5,TRBV7-8,-,-,TGTGCCAGCAGCTCGAGGCCCAGGGCACCAAATCAGCCCCAGCATTTT,CASSSRPRAPNQPQHF
TRBJ2-3,TRBV11-2,-,-,TGTGCCAGCCGCCGCGCGGGGTGGGGCACAGATACGCAGTATTTT,CASRRAGWGTDTQYF
TRBJ2-1,TRBV11-2,-,-,TGTGCCAGCAACCGGGGATTCTACAATGAGCAGTTCTTC,CASNRGFYNEQFF
TRBJ2-5,TRBV7-2,-,many,TGTGCCAGCAGCTTAACCCGAGAATCAGGGGAGACCCAGTACTTC,CASSLTRESGETQYF
TRBJ2-2,TRBV19,TRBD1,-,TGTGCCAGTGTGGACAGGGCGTATAGCACCGGGGAGCTGTTTTTT,CASVDRAYSTGELFF
TRBJ1-5,TRBV15,-,-,TGTGCCACCAGCAGAGATGTACAGCCCCAGCATTTT,CATSRDVQPQHF
TRBJ1-3,TRBV6-1,TRBD1,-,TGTGCCAGCAGTGGGGACAGGGTTAGGTCTGGAAACACCATATATTTT,CASSGDRVRSGNTIYF
TRBJ2-7,TRBV11-2,TRBD1,-,TGTGCCAGCAGCTTAAGGACAGGCCCCTACGAGCAGTACTTC,CASSLRTGPYEQYF
TRBJ2-7,TRBV6-5,TRBD1,-,TGTGCCAGCAGTTCCCCCGGGGGACAGGGGAGGTACGAGCAGTACTTC,CASSSPGGQGRYEQYF
TRBJ1-6,TRBV5-1,-,-,TGCGCCAGCAGCCCCGACAGGACGTATTCACCCCTCCACTTT,CASSPDRTYSPLHF
TRBJ2-1,TRBV7-2,TRBD1,-,TGTGCCAGCAGCTCTCCCGGGACAGGGGACAATGAGCAGTTCTTC,CASSSPGTGDNEQFF
TRBJ1-5,TRBV19,-,-,TGTGCCAGTAGTATCCCCGGACAGTATCAGCCCCAGCATTTT,CASSIPGQYQPQHF
TRBJ2-1,TRBV9,TRBD1,-,TGTGCCAGCAGCGCGTACGGACAGGGGGCCCTGTTGAATGAGCAGTTCTTC,CASSAYGQGALLNEQFF
TRBJ2-1,TRBV7-8,-,-,TGTGCCAGCAGTCCTAGTCGTCCATACAATGAGCAGTTCTTC,CASSPSRPYNEQFF
TRBJ2-7,TRBV3-1/TRBV3-2,TRBD1,-,TGTGCCAGCAGCCCCAAGGTCCCTCGGCTGGGACAGGGGTTCGAGCAGTACTTC,CASSPKVPRLGQGFEQYF
TRBJ2-5,TRBV4-3,-,-,TGCGCCAGCAGCCCCCTGGGTAGCGAAGAGACCCAGTACTTC,CASSPLGSEETQYF
TRBJ2-3,TRBV7-9,TRBD2,-,TGTGCCAGCAGCCCAGCTTGGGGGGGGACGGCAGATACGCAGTATTTT,CASSPAWGGTADTQYF
TRBJ2-5,TRBV2,-,-,TGTGCCAGCAGCGTTGAAGAGACCCAGTACTTC,CASSVEETQYF
TRBJ2-3,TRBV2,TRBD1,-,TGTGCCAGCAGATACCGGGACAGAATAACAGATACGCAGTATTTT,CASRYRDRITDTQYF
TRBJ2-3,TRBV9,TRBD2,-,TGTGCCAGCAGCGTATGGGGGGGATTGTCAGATACGCAGTATTTT,CASSVWGGLSDTQYF
TRBJ1-2,TRBV6-6,TRBD1,once,TGTGCCAGCAGTTCGTCGACAGGGGGCGAAGGCTACACCTTC,CASSSSTGGEGYTF
TRBJ2-2,TRBV12-5,TRBD1,-,TGTGCTAGTGGTCCTAGGGGGCGCGACACCGGGGAGCTGTTTTTT,CASGPRGRDTGELFF